The clone carrying this TCR beta chain occurred a few times. Unique molecular identifiers featured in how the TCRbeta library was prepared. MiXCR, run by TCRdb on the PCR reads, gives a single entry per CDR3 protein. The repertoire holds 400,000 to 500,000 distinct CDR3 sequences, with 11% as singletons. The germline gives CDR1 DFQATT, CDR2 SNEGSKA (reference sequence). Between the trimmed V and J ends, which lost 6 bases and 0 bases, there was a span of 9 bases. The CDR3 has 13 amino acids. This sample was taken from a study of T-cell reconstitution after alpha-beta-depleted transplantation in children.

The chain combines TRBV20-1 with TRBJ1-3; D unresolved. The source was PBMCs from the stem cell graft donor, collected from the stem cell graft. This sequence was found in a human donor who donated a stem cell graft to a child with acute myeloid leukemia. The CDR3 coding sequence is TGCAGTGCCAATCAAGCCTCTGGAAACACCATATATTTT. Translating it yields CSANQASGNTIYF.